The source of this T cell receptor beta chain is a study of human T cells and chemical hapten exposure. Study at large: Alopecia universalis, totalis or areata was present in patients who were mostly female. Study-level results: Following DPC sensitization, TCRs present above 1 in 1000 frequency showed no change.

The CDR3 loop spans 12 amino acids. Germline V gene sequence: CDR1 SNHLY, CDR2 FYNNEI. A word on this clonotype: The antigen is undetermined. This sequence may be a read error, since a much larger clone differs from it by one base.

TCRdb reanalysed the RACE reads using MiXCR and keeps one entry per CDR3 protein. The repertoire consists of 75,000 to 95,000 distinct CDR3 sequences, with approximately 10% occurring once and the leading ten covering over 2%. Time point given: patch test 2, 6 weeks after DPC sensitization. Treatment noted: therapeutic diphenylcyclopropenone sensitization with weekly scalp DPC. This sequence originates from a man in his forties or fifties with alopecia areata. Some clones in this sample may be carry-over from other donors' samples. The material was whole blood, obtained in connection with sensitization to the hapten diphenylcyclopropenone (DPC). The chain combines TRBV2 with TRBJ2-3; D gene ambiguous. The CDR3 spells CTSNIRTDTQYF. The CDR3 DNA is TGTACCAGCAATATAAGGACAGATACGCAGTATTTT.